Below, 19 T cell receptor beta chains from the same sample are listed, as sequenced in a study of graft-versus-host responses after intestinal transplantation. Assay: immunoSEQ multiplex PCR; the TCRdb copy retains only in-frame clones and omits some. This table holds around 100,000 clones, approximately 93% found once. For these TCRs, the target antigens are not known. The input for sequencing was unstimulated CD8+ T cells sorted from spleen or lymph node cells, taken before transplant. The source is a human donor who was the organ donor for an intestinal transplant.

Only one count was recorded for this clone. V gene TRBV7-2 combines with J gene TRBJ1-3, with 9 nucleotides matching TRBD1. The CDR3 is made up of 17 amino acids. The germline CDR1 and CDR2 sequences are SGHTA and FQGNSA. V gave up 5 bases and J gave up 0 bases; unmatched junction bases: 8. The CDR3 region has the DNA TGTGCCAGCAGCCCCCCGGGACAGGGACTCTCTGGAAACACCATATATTTT. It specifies CASSPPGQGLSGNTIYF.

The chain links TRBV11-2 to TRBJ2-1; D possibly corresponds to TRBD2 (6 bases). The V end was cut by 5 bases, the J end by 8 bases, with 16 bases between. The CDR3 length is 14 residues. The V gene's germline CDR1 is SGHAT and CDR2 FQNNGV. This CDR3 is CASSDRLVGHEQFF. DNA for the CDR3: TGTGCCAGCAGCGACAGACTAGTGGGGCATGAGCAGTTCTTC.

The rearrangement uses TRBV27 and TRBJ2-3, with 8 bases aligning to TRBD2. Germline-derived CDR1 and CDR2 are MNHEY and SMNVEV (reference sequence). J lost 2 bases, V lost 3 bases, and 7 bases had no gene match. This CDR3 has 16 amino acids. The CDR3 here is CASSFLGLAYTDTQYF. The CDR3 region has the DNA TGTGCCAGCAGTTTCCTCGGACTAGCTTACACAGATACGCAGTATTTT.

The CDR3 sequence: CASTFLAGRNYEQYF. The CDR3 DNA sequence: TGTGCCAGCACCTTCTTAGCGGGACGCAACTACGAGCAGTACTTC. The genes are TRBV6-6 and TRBJ2-7; 8 bases line up with TRBD2. This CDR3 is 15 amino acids long. Germline V lookup: CDR1 MNHNY, CDR2 SVGAGI (reference sequence). V was pared by 7 bases and J by 3 bases, with 11 bases of the junction left unmatched.

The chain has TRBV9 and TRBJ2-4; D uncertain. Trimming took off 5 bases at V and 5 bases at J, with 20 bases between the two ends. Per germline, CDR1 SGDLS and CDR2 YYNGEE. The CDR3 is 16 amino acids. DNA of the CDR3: TGTGCCAGCAGGCAAGTGGCCCCCATCGGTGAAAACATTCAGTACTTC. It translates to CASRQVAPIGENIQYF.

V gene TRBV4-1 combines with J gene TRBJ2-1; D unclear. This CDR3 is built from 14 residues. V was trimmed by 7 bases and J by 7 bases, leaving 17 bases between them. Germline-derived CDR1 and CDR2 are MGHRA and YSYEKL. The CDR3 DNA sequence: TGCGCCAGCAACGGCCCGGCCCGAAGGAATGAGCAGTTCTTC. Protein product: CASNGPARRNEQFF.

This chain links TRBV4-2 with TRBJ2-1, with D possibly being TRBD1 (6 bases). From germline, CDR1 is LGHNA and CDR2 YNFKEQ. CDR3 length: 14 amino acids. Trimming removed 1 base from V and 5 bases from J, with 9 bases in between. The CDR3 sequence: CASSQGGRDNEQFF. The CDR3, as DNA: TGTGCCAGCAGCCAAGGGGGGCGAGACAATGAGCAGTTCTTC.

CDR3 protein: CASSEKGGGGYEQYF. The CDR3 region has the DNA TGTGCCAGCAGTGAAAAAGGCGGAGGGGGATACGAGCAGTACTTC. This chain uses TRBV25-1 with TRBJ2-7; D possibly matches TRBD1 or TRBD2 (6 bases each). Per the germline V gene, CDR1 is MGHDK and CDR2 is SYGVNS. The V and J ends lost 2 bases and 4 bases respectively, with 15 bases between them. The CDR3 extends over 15 amino acids.

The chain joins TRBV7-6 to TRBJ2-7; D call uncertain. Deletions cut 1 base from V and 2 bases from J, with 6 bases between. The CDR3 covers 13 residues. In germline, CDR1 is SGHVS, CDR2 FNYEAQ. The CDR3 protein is CASSLVAAYEQYF. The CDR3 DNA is TGTGCCAGCAGCTTAGTAGCCGCCTACGAGCAGTACTTC. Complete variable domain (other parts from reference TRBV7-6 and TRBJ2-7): GAGVSQSPRYKVTKRGQDVALRCDPISGHVSLYWYRQALGQGPEFLTYFNYEAQQDKSGLPNDRFSAERPEGSISTLTIQRTEQRDSAMYRCASSLVAAYEQYFGPGTRLTVT.

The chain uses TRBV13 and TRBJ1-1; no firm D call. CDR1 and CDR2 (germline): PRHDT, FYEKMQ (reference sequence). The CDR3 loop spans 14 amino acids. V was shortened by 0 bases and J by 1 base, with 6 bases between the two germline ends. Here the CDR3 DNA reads TGTGCCAGCAGCTTAGGCTCCCCGAACACTGAAGCTTTCTTT. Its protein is CASSLGSPNTEAFF. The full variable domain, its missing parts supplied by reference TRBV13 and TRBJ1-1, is AAGVIQSPRHLIKEKRETATLKCYPIPRHDTVYWYQQGPGQDPQFLISFYEKMQSDKGSIPDRFSAQQFSDYHSELNMSSLELGDSALYFCASSLGSPNTEAFFGQGTRLTVV.

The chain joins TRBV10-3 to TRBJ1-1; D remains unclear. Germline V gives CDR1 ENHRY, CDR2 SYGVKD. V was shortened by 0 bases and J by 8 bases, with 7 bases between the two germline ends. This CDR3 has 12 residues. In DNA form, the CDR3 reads TGTGCCATCAGTGAGTCCGGGAGAGAAGCTTTCTTT. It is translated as CAISESGREAFF.

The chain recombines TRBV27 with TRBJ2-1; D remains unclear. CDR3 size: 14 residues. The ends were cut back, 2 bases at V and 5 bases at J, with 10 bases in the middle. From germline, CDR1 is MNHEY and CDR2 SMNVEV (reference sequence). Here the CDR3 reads CASSLQDGHNEQFF. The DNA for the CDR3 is TGTGCCAGCAGTTTACAGGATGGGCACAATGAGCAGTTCTTC.

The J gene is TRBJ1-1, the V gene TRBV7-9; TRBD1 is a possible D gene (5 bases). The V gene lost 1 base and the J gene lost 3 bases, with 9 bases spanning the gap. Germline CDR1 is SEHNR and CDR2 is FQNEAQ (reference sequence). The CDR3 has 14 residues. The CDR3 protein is CASSLVRGHTEAFF. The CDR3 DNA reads TGTGCCAGCAGCTTAGTACGGGGCCACACTGAAGCTTTCTTT.

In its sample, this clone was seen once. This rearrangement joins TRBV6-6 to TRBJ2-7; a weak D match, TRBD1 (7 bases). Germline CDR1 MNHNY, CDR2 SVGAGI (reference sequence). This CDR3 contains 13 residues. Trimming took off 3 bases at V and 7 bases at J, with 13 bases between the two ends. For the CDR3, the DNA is TGTGCCAGCAGTTATGGGCAGGGGGGTGAGCAGTACTTC. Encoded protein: CASSYGQGGEQYF.

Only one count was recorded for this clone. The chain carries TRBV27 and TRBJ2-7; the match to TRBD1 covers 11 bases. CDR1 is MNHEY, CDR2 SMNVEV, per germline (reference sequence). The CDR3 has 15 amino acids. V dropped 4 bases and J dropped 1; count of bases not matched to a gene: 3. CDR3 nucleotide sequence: TGTGCCAGCAGTTCCGGGACAGGGGGGTCCTACGAGCAGTACTTC. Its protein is CASSSGTGGSYEQYF.

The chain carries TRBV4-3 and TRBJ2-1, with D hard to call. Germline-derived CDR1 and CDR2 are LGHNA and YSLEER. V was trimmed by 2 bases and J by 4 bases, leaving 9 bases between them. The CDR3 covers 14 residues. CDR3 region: CASSQSRLYNEQFF. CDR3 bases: TGCGCCAGCAGCCAATCTCGGTTATACAATGAGCAGTTCTTC.

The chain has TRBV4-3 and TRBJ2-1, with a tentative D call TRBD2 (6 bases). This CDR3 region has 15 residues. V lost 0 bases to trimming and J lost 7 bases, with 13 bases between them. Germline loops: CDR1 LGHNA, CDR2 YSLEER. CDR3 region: CASSQDPGSGNEQFF. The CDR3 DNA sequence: TGCGCCAGCAGCCAAGATCCCGGGAGTGGGAATGAGCAGTTCTTC.

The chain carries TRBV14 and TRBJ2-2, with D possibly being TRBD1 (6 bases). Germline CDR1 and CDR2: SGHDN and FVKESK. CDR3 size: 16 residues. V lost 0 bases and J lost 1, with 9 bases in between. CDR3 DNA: TGTGCCAGCAGCCAAGATGGACAGATGAACACCGGGGAGCTGTTTTTT. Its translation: CASSQDGQMNTGELFF. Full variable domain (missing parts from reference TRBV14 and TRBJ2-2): EAGVTQFPSHSVIEKGQTVTLRCDPISGHDNLYWYRRVMGKEIKFLLHFVKESKQDESGMPNNRFLAERTGGTYSTLKVQPAELEDSGVYFCASSQDGQMNTGELFFGEGSRLTVL.

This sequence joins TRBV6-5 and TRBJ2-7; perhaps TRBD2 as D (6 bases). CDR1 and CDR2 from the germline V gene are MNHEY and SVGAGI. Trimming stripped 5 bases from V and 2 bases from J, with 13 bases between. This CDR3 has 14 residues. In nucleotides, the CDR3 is TGTGCCAGCAGTGAACGGGGGACCCCCTACGAGCAGTACTTC. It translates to CASSERGTPYEQYF.